Shown below are 13 T cell receptor beta chains from a single sample sequenced in a study of control samples from healthy donors and cancer patients. Clones were read by immunoSEQ multiplex PCR, and TCRdb kept only the in-frame ones, dropping some. The profile shows approximately 150,000 clones, roughly 92% of them singletons. Sequencing was done on a sample of blood. The source of these receptors is a man in his forties or fifties in good health.

The rearrangement joins TRBV5-6 to TRBJ2-1, with 12 bases aligning to TRBD2. The CDR3 is 15 residues long. The V segment lost 4 bases and the J segment 7 bases; nucleotides outside the gene matches: 6. CDR1 and CDR2 (germline): SGHDT, YYEEEE. DNA of the CDR3: TGTGCCAGCAGCAATGGACTAGCGGGAAATAATGAGCAGTTCTTC. It specifies CASSNGLAGNNEQFF.

The V call is TRBV7-2, the J call TRBJ2-7, with D tentatively TRBD1 or TRBD2 (5 bases each). The CDR3 is made up of 13 amino acids. V lost 5 bases and J lost 1, with 9 bases in between. From germline, CDR1 is SGHTA and CDR2 FQGNSA. The CDR3 region has the DNA TGTGCCAGCAGCGGAGAGGGGTCCTACGAGCAGTACTTC. Encoded protein: CASSGEGSYEQYF. Full variable domain (outside the CDR3, taken from reference TRBV7-2 and TRBJ2-7): GAGVSQSPSNKVTEKGKDVELRCDPISGHTALYWYRQSLGQGLEFLIYFQGNSAPDKSGLPSDRFSAERTGGSVSTLTIQRTQQEDSAVYLCASSGEGSYEQYFGPGTRLTVT.

The V gene is TRBV29-1, the J gene TRBJ2-2; the match to TRBD2 covers 12 bases. The CDR3 runs to 14 residues. V dropped 6 bases and J dropped 3; count of bases not matched to a gene: 2. CDR1 and CDR2 from the germline V gene are SQVTM and ANQGSEA. CDR3: CSVGTSGYTGELFF. CDR3 DNA: TGCAGCGTCGGGACTAGCGGGTACACCGGGGAGCTGTTTTTT.

A few counts support this clone. CDR3 nucleotide sequence: TGTGCCAGCAATTCCAGGGAGCCTGCGGTCGCTGAAGCTTTCTTT. This sequence encodes CASNSREPAVAEAFF. The chain links TRBV27 to TRBJ1-1, with D possibly TRBD1 on 5 matching bases. The ends were cut back, 7 bases at V and 6 bases at J, with 21 bases in the middle. The CDR3 is 15 residues long. CDR1 and CDR2 (germline): MNHEY, SMNVEV (reference sequence).

The chain has TRBV28 and TRBJ1-6; 7 bases are a match to TRBD1. The CDR3 is 15 residues long. The V and J ends lost 3 bases and 6 bases, in that order; junction bases with no gene match: 5. CDR1 and CDR2 from the germline V gene are MDHEN and SYDVKM. The chain's CDR3 is CASSFEGAGNSPLHF. The CDR3 DNA reads TGTGCCAGCAGTTTTGAGGGGGCTGGTAATTCACCCCTCCACTTT.

In its sample, this clone was seen once. V gene TRBV29-1 combines with J gene TRBJ2-6; D uncertain. The CDR3 loop spans 11 amino acids. Germline values: CDR1 SQVTM, CDR2 ANQGSEA. The germline V and J ends were trimmed by 5 bases and 11 bases, with 10 bases remaining between them. The CDR3 here is CSVRTGDVLTF. The CDR3 DNA follows: TGCAGCGTTAGGACGGGCGACGTCCTGACTTTC.

The rearrangement links TRBV7-2 to TRBJ2-5; 9 nucleotides agree with TRBD2. The length of the CDR3 is 16 residues. Germline V gives CDR1 SGHTA, CDR2 FQGNSA. Trimming cost V 5 bases and J 4 bases; bases outside gene matches: 11. As DNA, the CDR3 is TGTGCCAGCAGCCCTGAGACTAGCGGAGGGTTAGAGACCCAGTACTTC. As protein: CASSPETSGGLETQYF.

The chain employs TRBV6-6 and TRBJ1-1; possible D gene TRBD1, 6 bases. Trimming pared 6 bases from V and 1 base from J, leaving 12 bases between. Germline-derived CDR1 and CDR2 are MNHNY and SVGAGI (reference sequence). There are 14 residues in the CDR3. The CDR3 DNA reads TGTGCCAGCAGAACTTACAGGGAGAACACTGAAGCTTTCTTT. Translating it yields CASRTYRENTEAFF.

The chain joins TRBV27 to TRBJ1-2; TRBD1 is a possible D gene (6 bases). This CDR3 contains 13 residues. Germline V gene lookup returns CDR1 MNHEY and CDR2 SMNVEV (reference sequence). V lost 5 bases to trimming and J lost 8 bases, with 15 bases between them. In DNA form, the CDR3 reads TGTGCCAGCAGTGGGCGGACAGTTCCGGGCTACACCTTC. It yields the protein CASSGRTVPGYTF.

This clone has a single count. The rearrangement uses TRBV10-3 and TRBJ2-7; TRBD1 aligns across 10 bases. This CDR3 contains 14 residues. Germline CDR1 reads ENHRY; CDR2 reads SYGVKD. J lost 7 bases, V lost 5 bases, and 8 bases had no gene match. CDR3 nucleotides: TGTGCCATCAGTAGACCGGGACAGGGGAGGGAGCAGTACTTC. Translation gives CAISRPGQGREQYF.

This chain uses TRBV2 with TRBJ1-6; D call uncertain. CDR1 SNHLY and CDR2 FYNNEI come from the germline V gene. V was pared by 4 bases and J by 10 bases, with 14 bases between. CDR3 size: 14 residues. The chain's CDR3 is CASSVPGRGSPLHF. CDR3 in DNA: TGTGCCAGCAGTGTACCGGGTCGTGGGTCACCCCTCCACTTT.

This sequence joins TRBV27 and TRBJ1-6, with D hard to call. This CDR3 contains 13 residues. Germline CDR1 reads MNHEY; CDR2 reads SMNVEV (reference sequence). Trimming left V 0 bases short and J 6 bases short, with 3 bases between. The CDR3 loop is CASSLSSNSPLHF. The CDR3 nucleotides are TGTGCCAGCAGTTTATCGAGTAATTCACCCCTCCACTTT.

The chain has TRBV7-9 and TRBJ2-2; D is unclear. V lost 3 bases and J lost 2, with 1 base in between. The germline CDR1 and CDR2 sequences are SEHNR and FQNEAQ (reference sequence). The CDR3 length is 12 residues. CDR3 coding DNA: TGTGCCAGCAGCTTTAACACCGGGGAGCTGTTTTTT. Residues: CASSFNTGELFF.